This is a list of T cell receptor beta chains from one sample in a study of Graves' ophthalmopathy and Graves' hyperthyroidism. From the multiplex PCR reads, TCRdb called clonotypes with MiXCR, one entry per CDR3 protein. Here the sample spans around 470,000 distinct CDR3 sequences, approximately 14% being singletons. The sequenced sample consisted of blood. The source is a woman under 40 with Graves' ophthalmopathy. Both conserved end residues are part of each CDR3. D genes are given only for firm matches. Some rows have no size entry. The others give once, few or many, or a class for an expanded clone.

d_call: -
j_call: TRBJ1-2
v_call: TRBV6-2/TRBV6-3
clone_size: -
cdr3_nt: TGTGCCAGCAGCACACAAGGGAGCGGTAGTGGCTACACCTTC
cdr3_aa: CASSTQGSGSGYTF

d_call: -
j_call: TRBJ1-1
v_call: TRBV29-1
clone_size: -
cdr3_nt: TGCAGCGGAGAAGACGAGAACACTGAAGCTTTCTTT
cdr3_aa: CSGEDENTEAFF

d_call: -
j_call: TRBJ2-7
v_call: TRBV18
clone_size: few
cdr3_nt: TGTGCCAGCTCCGGACAGATCGGGAGTTTCGAGCAGTACTTC
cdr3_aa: CASSGQIGSFEQYF

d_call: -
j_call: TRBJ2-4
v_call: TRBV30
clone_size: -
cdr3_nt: TGTGCCTGGAGTGTAATACAGGGAAGAAACATTCAGTACTTC
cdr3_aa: CAWSVIQGRNIQYF

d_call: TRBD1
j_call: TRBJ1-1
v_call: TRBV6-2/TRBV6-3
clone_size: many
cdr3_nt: TGTGCCAGCACCATCCCGGGACAGCCTTCAGCTTTCTTT
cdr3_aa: CASTIPGQPSAFF

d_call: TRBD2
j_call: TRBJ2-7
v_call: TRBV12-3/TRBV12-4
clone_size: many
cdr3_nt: TGTGCCAGCAGCACCGGGACTAGCAGAACCTACGAGCAGTACTTC
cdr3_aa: CASSTGTSRTYEQYF

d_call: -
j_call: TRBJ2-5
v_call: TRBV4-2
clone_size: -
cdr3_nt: TGTGCCAGCAGCCAAGAACGGAGGCCGCTGGGCCGGGGGGAGACCCAGTACTTC
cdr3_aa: CASSQERRPLGRGETQYF

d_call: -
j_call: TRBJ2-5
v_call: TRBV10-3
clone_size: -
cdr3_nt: TGTGCCATCAGTGGACTAGGACAACAAGAGACCCAGTACTTC
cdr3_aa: CAISGLGQQETQYF

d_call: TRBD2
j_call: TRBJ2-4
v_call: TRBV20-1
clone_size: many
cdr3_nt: TGCAGTGCTAACCCTGCCATCGGGGGGGACATTCAGTACTTC
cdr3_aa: CSANPAIGGDIQYF

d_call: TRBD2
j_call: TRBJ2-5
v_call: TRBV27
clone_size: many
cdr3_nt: TGTGCCAGCAGTTTCGTAGCGGGGACCCAAGAGACCCAGTACTTC
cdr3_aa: CASSFVAGTQETQYF

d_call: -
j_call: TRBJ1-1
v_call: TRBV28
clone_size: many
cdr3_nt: TGTGCCAGCAACCAGGTGCGGTATACTGAAGCTTTCTTT
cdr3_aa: CASNQVRYTEAFF

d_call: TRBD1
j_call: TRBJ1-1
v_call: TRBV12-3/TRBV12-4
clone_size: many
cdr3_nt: TGTGCCAGCAGTTTGGGACAGGGGACAATTACTGAAGCTTTCTTT
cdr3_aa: CASSLGQGTITEAFF

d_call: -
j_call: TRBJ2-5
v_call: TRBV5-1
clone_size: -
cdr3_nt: TGCGCCATCCCACAGGGTAGTCGGGAGACCCAGTACTTC
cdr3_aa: CAIPQGSRETQYF

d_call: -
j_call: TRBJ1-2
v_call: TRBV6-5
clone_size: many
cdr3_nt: TGTGCCAGCAGTTCACCTTACTTTATTGGGACCTATGGCTACACCTTC
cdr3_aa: CASSSPYFIGTYGYTF

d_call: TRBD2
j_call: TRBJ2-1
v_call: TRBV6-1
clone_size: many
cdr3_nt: TGTGCCGTCCCCCTCCGGACTAGCGGGGCCTACAATGAGCAGTTCTTC
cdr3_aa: CAVPLRTSGAYNEQFF

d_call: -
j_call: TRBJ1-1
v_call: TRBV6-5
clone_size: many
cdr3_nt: TGTGCCAGCAGTTACTCGCGACAGAGGAACACTGAAGCTTTCTTT
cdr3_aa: CASSYSRQRNTEAFF

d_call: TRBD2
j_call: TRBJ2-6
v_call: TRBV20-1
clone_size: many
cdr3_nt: TGCAGTGCTAGACCCGGGGGGTGGCTTTCTGGGGCCAACGTCCTGACTTTC
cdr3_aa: CSARPGGWLSGANVLTF

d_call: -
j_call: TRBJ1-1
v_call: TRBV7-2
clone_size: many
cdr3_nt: TGTGCCAGCAGCTTACGGCAGGGTAAGGGCACTGAAGCTTTCTTT
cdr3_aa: CASSLRQGKGTEAFF

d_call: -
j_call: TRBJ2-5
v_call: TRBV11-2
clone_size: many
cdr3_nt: TGTGCCAGCAGCGGGACAAGTAAAGAGACCCAGTACTTC
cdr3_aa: CASSGTSKETQYF

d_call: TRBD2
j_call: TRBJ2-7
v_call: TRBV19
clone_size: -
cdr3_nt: TGTGCCAGTAGTATTGGACTAGCCTCGGAGCAGTACTTC
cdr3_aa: CASSIGLASEQYF

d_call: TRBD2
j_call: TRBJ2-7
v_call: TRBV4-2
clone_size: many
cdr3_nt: TGTGCCAGCAGCCAACGTACTAGCGGGAAATACGACGAGCAGTACTTC
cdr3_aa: CASSQRTSGKYDEQYF

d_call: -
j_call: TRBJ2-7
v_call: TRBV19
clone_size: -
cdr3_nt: TGTGCCAGTAGCATCGGGGGCCTGTCCTACGAGCAGTACTTC
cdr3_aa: CASSIGGLSYEQYF

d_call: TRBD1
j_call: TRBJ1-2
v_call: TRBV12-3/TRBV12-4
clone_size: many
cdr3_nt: TGTGCCAGCAGTTCCCGAGACAGGGGACTGCGCTATGGCTACACCTTC
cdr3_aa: CASSSRDRGLRYGYTF

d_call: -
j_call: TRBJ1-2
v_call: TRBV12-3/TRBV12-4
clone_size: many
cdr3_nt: TGTGCCAGCAGTTTTTACTGGGCAGACGGCTATGGCTACACCTTC
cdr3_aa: CASSFYWADGYGYTF

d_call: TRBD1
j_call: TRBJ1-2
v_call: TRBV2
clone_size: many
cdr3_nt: TGTGCCAGCAAAAGGGACAGGGGGCCGAACTATGGCTACACCTTC
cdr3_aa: CASKRDRGPNYGYTF

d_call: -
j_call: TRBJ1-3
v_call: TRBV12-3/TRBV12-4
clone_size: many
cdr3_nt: TGTGCCAGCAGCTTTAACATGCCTGGAAACACCATATATTTT
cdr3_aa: CASSFNMPGNTIYF

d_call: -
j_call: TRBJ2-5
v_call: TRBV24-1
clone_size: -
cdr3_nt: TGTGCCACCAGTGGGGGGGCAGGGGGAGAGACCCAGTACTTC
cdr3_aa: CATSGGAGGETQYF

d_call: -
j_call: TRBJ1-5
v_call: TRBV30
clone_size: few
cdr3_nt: TGTGCCTGGAGCCTGAAGGGGTCCGTCAATCAGCCCCAGCATTTT
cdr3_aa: CAWSLKGSVNQPQHF

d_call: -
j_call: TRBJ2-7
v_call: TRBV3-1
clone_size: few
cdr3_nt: TGTGCCAGCAGCCAAGATGGGCACTACGAGCAGTACTTC
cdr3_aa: CASSQDGHYEQYF

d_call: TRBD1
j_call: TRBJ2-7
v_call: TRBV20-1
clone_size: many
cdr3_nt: TGCAGTGCTTGCCCGGGACAGGGAGCCTACGAGCAGTACTTC
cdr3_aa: CSACPGQGAYEQYF

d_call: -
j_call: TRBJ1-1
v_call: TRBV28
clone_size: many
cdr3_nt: TGTGCCAGCATTGCGCTCATGAACACTGAAGCTTTCTTT
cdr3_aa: CASIALMNTEAFF

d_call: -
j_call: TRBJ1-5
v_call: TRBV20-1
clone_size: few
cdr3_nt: TGCAGTGCCCTTGACCCGACCAGGGATCAGCCCCAGCATTTT
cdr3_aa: CSALDPTRDQPQHF

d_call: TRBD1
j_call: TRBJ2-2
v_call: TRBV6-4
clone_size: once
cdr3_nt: TGTGCCAGCAGTGACTCGGGACAGCCAAACACCGGGGAGCTGTTTTTT
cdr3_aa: CASSDSGQPNTGELFF

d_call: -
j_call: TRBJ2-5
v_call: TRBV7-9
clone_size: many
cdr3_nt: TGTGCCAGCAGCTTAGGGGTGAAAGAGACCCAGTACTTC
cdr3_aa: CASSLGVKETQYF

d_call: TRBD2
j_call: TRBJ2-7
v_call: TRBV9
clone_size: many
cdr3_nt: TGTGCCAGCAGCCCGACCTGGGGAGGGGAGGCCTACGAGCAGTACTTC
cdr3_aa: CASSPTWGGEAYEQYF

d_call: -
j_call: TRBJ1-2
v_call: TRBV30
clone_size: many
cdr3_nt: TGTGCCTGGACTGCAGGGAGTATTTATGGCTACACCTTC
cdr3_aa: CAWTAGSIYGYTF

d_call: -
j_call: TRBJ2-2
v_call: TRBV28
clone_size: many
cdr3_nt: TGTGCCAGCAGTCTTGGGTCGGTGGGACACTTTCCCACCGGGGAGCTGTTTTTT
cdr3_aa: CASSLGSVGHFPTGELFF

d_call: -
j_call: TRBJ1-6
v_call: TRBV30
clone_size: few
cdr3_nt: TGTGCCTGGAGCCAGGACAGTCGACTAAGCTCCTATAATTCACCCCTCCACTTT
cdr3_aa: CAWSQDSRLSSYNSPLHF

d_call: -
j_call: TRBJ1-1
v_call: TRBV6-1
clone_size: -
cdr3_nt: TGTGCCAGCAGTGGGACCGGGACAATAAGGAAGGGCACTGAAGCTTTCTTT
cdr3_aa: CASSGTGTIRKGTEAFF